This TCR beta chain was sequenced during a study of cytomegalovirus exposure and HLA in healthy donors (dated by TCRdb to 2016 to 2017). With regard to the full study: An earlier analysis of roughly 630 of the donors reported more than 250 Gb of sequence data and roughly 100 million unique TCR beta sequences from about 180 million T cells. The study combined high-throughput TCR immunosequencing, statistical association of individual TCRs with disease status, and machine learning to predict cytomegalovirus infection status. Every repertoire in the discovery cohort had been generated on one and the same sequencing platform. A separate validation cohort of 100 to 150 different subjects was used in addition to the roughly 720-subject first cohort. The study aimed to test whether cataloging public T cell receptors could reveal signatures of past pathogen exposure. An early release covering about 600 HLA-typed donors comprised about 300 gigabases of sequencing data and tens of millions of unique TCR sequences. In a later genetic analysis, genome-wide SNP genotypes for 398 of the 666 donors were used, and that subset was treated as a discovery cohort. The study used immunosequencing to profile the T cell repertoires of approximately 650 subjects and linked those repertoires to cytomegalovirus serostatus. Class I and class II HLA loci were covered by the typing at four-digit resolution. In an earlier analysis of around 540 of the donors, high-throughput TCR beta sequencing was used to judge whether each TCR beta V gene segment behaved as functional or pseudogenic. Typing coverage varied by locus: roughly 620-640 donors for A, B, C, DRB1 and DQB1; more than 500 for DQA1; over 600 for DPA1; 450 to 480 for DPB1. Donor age, sex, ethnicity and CMV serostatus were collected together with the repertoire data. A later analysis re-examined previously published TCR beta repertoires from hundreds of donors and added high-resolution HLA genotyping to investigate patterns of TCR occurrence. In the later analysis, no new phenotypic data were used to find candidate immune exposures; instead, reliance was placed on TCR beta sequences and their occurrence across donors. Among almost 400 genotyped donors of the cohort, an average of roughly 240,000 unique TCR beta nucleotide sequences were sequenced per donor, around 20% of them non-productive. The genetic ancestry cluster associated with self-reported Caucasian donors included roughly 84% of the roughly 360 genotyped donors. Roughly 5 DR-DQ haplotypes were treated as single units for association and clustering because of strong linkage in the cohort. Overall results and qualifications from the work: When HLA alleles, especially DR and DQ, strongly co-occurred, attributing TCR associations to individual alleles was difficult. The 87-base-pair reads could not distinguish some IMGT-functional V segments, including TRBV6-2 and TRBV6-3, so those segments were excluded. In a later analysis, TCR association rates were found to vary across HLA loci, with the most associated TCRs seen for DRB1 alleles and the fewest for HLA-C alleles. Most CMV-associated TCR beta chains appeared to be HLA-restricted in a later analysis, and the HLA associations seemed to be driven largely by CMV exposure. Across donors, most TCR sequences were observed very rarely, whereas some public TCRs were present in many individuals. Compared with the roughly 600-donor mean, donors in an Asian-associated ancestry cluster had fewer N-insertions in productive TCRs, according to a later genetic analysis. The study listed 150 to 200 TCR beta chains as associated with cytomegalovirus. Three of the identified cytomegalovirus-associated TCR beta chains were confirmed in vitro to be specific for cytomegalovirus antigens. Sequencing depth was assumed to be roughly uniform across donors in the presence/absence analyses, though that assumption may not hold. Because some donors lacked HLA typing at each locus, the association tests relied only on the typed subset. Correlated functional status among segregating V segments might reflect linkage disequilibrium, but an unknown experimental factor could not be ruled out. The sequencing pipeline was judged likely to have produced a cluster of highly shared sequence variants as a technical artifact. A later genetic analysis associated a missense DCLRE1C variant with V-gene and J-gene trimming of TCR beta chains, and an independent cohort replicated the association. Over 15 rarely observed V segments, including chromosome 9 orphons, were excluded from the earlier analysis of almost 600 of the donors because counts were too low. This cohort had only TCR beta chains sequenced, and the lack of alpha or paired-chain data limited which features could be detected. An earlier analysis of approximately 590 of the donors showed that most TCR beta V segments appeared in productive rearrangements either about 87% or about 30% of the time, which broadly matched IMGT annotations. In a later analysis, some 18,000 TCR beta sequences were associated with specific HLA alleles at a false discovery rate of 0.05. The classifier was reported to diagnose cytomegalovirus status with high specificity and sensitivity in both the original cohort and the validation cohort. A later analysis found that HLA-associated TCR beta chains were more clonally expanded and had lower generation probabilities than equally common non-associated chains. According to the authors, the approach could potentially be generalized to other disease states and immunological phenotypes. According to a later analysis, parvovirus B19, influenza, CMV and Epstein-Barr virus appeared linked to several top co-occurrence clusters. For the cohort, immune exposure information was limited to CMV serostatus. A further reported finding was that TCR beta sequences accurately predicted the HLA-A and HLA-B alleles for most subjects in the first cohort.

In total, 600 or so healthy bone marrow donors made up the cohort. All cohort members were sampled while nominally healthy, although unrecorded immune exposures were likely present. The donor was CMV seronegative and belonged to the group of 350 to 400 seronegative cohort members. Every donor gave a peripheral blood sample, and the peripheral blood mononuclear cells from that sample were used for TCR beta sequencing. Genomic DNA was extracted from the blood cell samples with the Qiagen DNeasy Blood Extraction Kit. Library creation used the immunoSEQ multiplex PCR assay. For the multiplex PCR, a mixture combining 60 forward primers for TCR Vbeta segments and 13 reverse primers for TCR Jbeta segments was used. Amplification of the CDR3 region of rearranged TCR beta genes was performed with a multiplex PCR assay on genomic DNA. The Illumina HiSeq System was used to sequence the amplified TCR beta libraries as 87-base-pair reads. In the paper's pipeline: A later analysis counted approximately 76 million unique TCR beta chains across the 650 to 800 repertoires, and approximately 11 million of these chains were shared by at least two donors. A nearest-neighbor algorithm error-corrected the raw reads and collapsed the reads into unique sequences, merging closely related sequences to remove PCR and sequencing errors. Alignment of CDR3 sequences to IMGT reference sequences was used to assign V, D and J gene segments. For a sequence to be retained, a match of at least six nucleotides to both a V gene segment and a J gene segment was required. A rearrangement counted as productive if the CDR3 had no stop codons and remained in frame with V and J, and every other rearrangement counted as non-productive. Following IMGT convention, CDR3 was defined as the stretch from the second conserved V-encoded cysteine up to the conserved J-encoded phenylalanine. The earlier analysis of roughly 590 of the donors excluded any sequence lacking an unambiguous match to a single V gene segment. An earlier analysis of 587 of the donors called V segments functional above 56.7% productive rearrangements and segregating when the between-donor standard deviation exceeded 5%. To diagnose cytomegalovirus status from the catalog of TCR beta chain sequences, a statistical classification framework was built. In a later analysis, V and J genes were assigned by comparing TCR nucleotide sequences against IMGT/GENE-DB human TR gene sequences. A later analysis assigned CDR3 sequences and most-parsimonious VDJ recombination scenarios with the TCRdist pipeline. A later analysis defined each TCR beta chain by its CDR3 amino acid sequence plus V-gene family, and excluded reads lacking a unique V-gene family. To address suspected cross-contamination and a sequencing artifact, a later analysis removed under 600 highly shared, low-generation-probability nucleotide sequences. In a later analysis, a clonal expansion index for each public chain was calculated from normalized within-repertoire ranks of inferred template counts. In a later analysis, generation probabilities were computed using a VDJ recombination model fitted to out-of-frame rearrangements, and the results were checked against IGoR. A later analysis scored TCR-TCR, TCR-HLA and TCR-CMV co-occurrence with hypergeometric tests, applying a repertoire-size bias correction to TCR pairs. In a later analysis, false discovery rates were estimated by permuting HLA or CMV assignments 20 times. In a later analysis, co-occurring TCRs were grouped with DBSCAN, and TCRdist sequence similarity was added when clustering was performed within HLA-allele-positive subsets. For co-occurrence clustering, repertoires with fewer than 30,000 or more than 120,000 public chains were excluded, along with about five repertoires with anomalous nucleotide sharing. Not all clones reach the TCRdb copy of this immuneACCESS table, which keeps in-frame sequences only. Checked studies attribute under half of the gap to unresolved V genes and leave the rest unexplained. V and J calls and clone size are copied from that table; D and trimming were computed from the DNA. This sample lists approximately 220,000 clones; 80% to 85% were detected once. The ten largest clones add up to roughly 0.7% of the sample.

At the junction V is shortened by 5 bases and J by 4 bases, with 14 bases in between. The CDR3 runs 14 residues from the cysteine to the phenylalanine. The retained sequence is limited to the CDR3, 42 bases, with the frame set at the first base. Per the germline V gene (reference sequence), LNHDA is the CDR1 and SQIVND is the CDR2. A word on this clone: The antigen this receptor binds is unknown. Qualities for individual bases were not recorded, and no much larger clone is one base off.

The material sequenced was PBMCs. This clonotype originated in a boy younger than 10 in good health and CMV-seronegative. The sequence joins TRBV19 to TRBJ1-2, with TRBD1 perhaps the D gene, on 6 matching bases. Read as DNA, the sequence is TGTGCCAGTAGTGTCCAGGGGCCCAGCTATGGCTACACCTTC. Its amino acids are CASSVQGPSYGYTF.